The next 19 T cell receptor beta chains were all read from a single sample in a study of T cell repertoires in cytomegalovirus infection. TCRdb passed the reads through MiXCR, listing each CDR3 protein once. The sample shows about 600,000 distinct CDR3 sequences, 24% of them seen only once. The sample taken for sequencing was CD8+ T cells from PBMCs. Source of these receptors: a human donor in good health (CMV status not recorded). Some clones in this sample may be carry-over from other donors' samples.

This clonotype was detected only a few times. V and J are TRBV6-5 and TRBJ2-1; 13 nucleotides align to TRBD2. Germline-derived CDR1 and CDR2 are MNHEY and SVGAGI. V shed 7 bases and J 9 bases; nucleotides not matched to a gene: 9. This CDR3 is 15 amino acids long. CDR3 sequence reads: CASTRLAGGAGEQFF. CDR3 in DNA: TGTGCCAGCACTAGACTAGCGGGGGGTGCGGGTGAGCAGTTCTTC.

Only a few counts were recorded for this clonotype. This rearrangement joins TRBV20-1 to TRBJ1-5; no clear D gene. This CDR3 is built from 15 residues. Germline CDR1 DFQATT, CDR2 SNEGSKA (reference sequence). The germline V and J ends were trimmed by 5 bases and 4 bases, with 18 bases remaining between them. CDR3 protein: CSAPDGQVKNQPQHF. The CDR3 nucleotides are TGCAGTGCTCCCGACGGGCAAGTAAAAAATCAGCCCCAGCATTTT.

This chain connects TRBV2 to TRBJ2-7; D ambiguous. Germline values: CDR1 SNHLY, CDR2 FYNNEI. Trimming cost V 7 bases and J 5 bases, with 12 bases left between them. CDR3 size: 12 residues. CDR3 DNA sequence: TGTGCCAGCAAGGGCCGAGCGAACGAGCAGTACGTC. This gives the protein CASKGRANEQYV.

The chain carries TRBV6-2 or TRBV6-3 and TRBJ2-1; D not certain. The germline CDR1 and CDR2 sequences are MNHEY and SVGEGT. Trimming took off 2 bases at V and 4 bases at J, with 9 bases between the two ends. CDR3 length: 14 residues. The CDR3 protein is CASSYAVLYNEQFF. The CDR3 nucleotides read TGTGCCAGCAGTTACGCGGTTTTGTACAATGAGCAGTTCTTC.

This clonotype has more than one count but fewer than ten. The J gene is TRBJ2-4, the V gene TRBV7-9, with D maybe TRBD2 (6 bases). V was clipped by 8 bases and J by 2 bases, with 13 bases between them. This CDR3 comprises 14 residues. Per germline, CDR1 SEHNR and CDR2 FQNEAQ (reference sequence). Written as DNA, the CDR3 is TGTGCCAGCCAGGACGGGGGATCCAAAAACATTCAGTACTTC. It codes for CASQDGGSKNIQYF.

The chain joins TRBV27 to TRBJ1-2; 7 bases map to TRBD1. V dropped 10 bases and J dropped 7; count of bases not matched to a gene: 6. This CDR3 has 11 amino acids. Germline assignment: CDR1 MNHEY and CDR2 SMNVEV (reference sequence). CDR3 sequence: CATRGGVGYTF. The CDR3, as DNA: TGTGCCACCCGAGGGGGCGTTGGCTACACCTTC.

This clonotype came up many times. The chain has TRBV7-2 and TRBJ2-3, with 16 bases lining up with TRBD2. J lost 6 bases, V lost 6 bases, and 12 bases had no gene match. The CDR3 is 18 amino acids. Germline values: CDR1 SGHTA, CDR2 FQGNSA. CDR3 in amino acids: CASRGNGTSGGAWDTQYF. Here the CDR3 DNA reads TGTGCCAGCAGGGGGAACGGGACTAGCGGGGGGGCATGGGATACGCAGTATTTT.

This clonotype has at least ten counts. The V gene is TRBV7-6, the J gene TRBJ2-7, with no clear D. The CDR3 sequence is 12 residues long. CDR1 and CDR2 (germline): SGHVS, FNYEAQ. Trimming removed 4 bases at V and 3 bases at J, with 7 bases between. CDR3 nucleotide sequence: TGTGCCAGCAGCTCCGCCTACTACGAGCAGTACTTC. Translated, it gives CASSSAYYEQYF.

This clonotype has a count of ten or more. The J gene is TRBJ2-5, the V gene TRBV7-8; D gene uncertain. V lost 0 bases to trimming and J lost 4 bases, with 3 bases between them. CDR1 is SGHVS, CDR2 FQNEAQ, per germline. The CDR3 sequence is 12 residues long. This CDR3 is CASSLAIETQYF. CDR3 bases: TGTGCCAGCAGCTTAGCGATAGAGACCCAGTACTTC.

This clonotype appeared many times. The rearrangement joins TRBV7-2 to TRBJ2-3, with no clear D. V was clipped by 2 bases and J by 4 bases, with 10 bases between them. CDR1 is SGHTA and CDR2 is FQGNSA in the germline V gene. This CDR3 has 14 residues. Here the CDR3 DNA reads TGTGCCAGCAGCTTATTGGCGTTCCCAGATACGCAGTATTTT. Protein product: CASSLLAFPDTQYF.

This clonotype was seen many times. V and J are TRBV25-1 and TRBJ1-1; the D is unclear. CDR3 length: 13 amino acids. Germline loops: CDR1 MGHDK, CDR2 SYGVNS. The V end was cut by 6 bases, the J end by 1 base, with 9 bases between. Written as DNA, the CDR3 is TGTGCCAGCAGGGGCCACAAGAACACTGAAGCTTTCTTT. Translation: CASRGHKNTEAFF.

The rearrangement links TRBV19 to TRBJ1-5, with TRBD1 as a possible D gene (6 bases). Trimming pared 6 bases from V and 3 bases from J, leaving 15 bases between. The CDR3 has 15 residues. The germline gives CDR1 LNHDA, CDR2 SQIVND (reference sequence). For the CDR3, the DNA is TGTGCCAGTAGCCCGACAGGAGACTTCAATCAGCCCCAGCATTTT. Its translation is CASSPTGDFNQPQHF. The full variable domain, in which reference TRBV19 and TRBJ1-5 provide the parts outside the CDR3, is DGGITQSPKYLFRKEGQNVTLSCEQNLNHDAMYWYRQDPGQGLRLIYYSQIVNDFQKGDIAEGYSVSREKKESFPLTVTSAQKNPTAFYLCASSPTGDFNQPQHFGDGTRLSIL.

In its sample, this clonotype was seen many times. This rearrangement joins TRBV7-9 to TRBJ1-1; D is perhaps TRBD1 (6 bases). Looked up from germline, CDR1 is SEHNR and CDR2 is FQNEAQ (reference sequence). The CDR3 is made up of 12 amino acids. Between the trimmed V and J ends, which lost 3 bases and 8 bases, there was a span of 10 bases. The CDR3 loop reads CASSLGAGEAFF. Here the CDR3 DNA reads TGTGCCAGCAGCTTGGGGGCAGGCGAAGCTTTCTTT. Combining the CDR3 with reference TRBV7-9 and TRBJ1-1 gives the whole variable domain DTGVSQNPRHKITKRGQNVTFRCDPISEHNRLYWYRQTLGQGPEFLTYFQNEAQLEKSRLLSDRFSAERPKGSFSTLEIQRTEQGDSAMYLCASSLGAGEAFFGQGTRLTVV.

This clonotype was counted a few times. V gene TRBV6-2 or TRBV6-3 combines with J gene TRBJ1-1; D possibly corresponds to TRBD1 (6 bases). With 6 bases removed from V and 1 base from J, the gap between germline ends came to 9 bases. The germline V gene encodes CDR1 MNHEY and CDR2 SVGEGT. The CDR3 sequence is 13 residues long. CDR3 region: CASRWTANTEAFF. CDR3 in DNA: TGTGCCAGCAGGTGGACAGCGAACACTGAAGCTTTCTTT.

In DNA form, the CDR3 reads TGTGCCAGCAGCCTAAGGGTATTAGACAGGGGCGCTTTGGATGAGCAGTTCTTC. This sequence encodes CASSLRVLDRGALDEQFF. The rearrangement joins TRBV14 to TRBJ2-1; TRBD1 aligns across 8 bases. CDR1 is SGHDN and CDR2 is FVKESK in the germline V gene. The CDR3 extends over 18 amino acids. V was clipped by 4 bases and J by 8 bases; unmatched bases: 19.

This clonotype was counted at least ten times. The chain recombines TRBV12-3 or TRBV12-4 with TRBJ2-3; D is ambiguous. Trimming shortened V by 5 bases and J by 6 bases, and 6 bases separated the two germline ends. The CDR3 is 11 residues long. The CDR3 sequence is CASSREDTQYF. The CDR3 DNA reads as TGTGCCAGCAGTCGCGAGGATACGCAGTATTTT.

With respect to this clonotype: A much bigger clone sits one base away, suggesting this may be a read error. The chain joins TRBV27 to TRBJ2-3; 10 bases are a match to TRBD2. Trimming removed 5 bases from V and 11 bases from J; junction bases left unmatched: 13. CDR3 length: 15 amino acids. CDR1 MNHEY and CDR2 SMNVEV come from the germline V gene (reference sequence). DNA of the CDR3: TGTGCCAGCAGTAAAGCGGGGGGGCTTATATATATGCAGTATTTT. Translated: CASSKAGGLIYMQYF.

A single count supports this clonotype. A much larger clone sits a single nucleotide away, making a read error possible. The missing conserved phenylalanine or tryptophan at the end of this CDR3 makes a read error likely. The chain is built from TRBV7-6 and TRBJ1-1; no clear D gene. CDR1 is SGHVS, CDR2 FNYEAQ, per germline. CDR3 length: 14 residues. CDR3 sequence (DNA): TGTGCTAGCAGCTCTCGCGGGGAATGGACTGAAGCTTTCGTT. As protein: CASSSRGEWTEAFV.

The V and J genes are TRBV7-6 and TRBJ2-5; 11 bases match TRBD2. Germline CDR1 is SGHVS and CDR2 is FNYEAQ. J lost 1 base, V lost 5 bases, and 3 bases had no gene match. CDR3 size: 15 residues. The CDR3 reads CASSRLAGPQETQYF. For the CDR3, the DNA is TGTGCCAGCAGCAGACTAGCGGGGCCCCAAGAGACCCAGTACTTC.